The clone carrying this TCR beta chain appeared a few times. The antigen is not known. The sample originates from a study of blood T cells in healthy people across ages. Study-wide results and limits: Both higher diversity and more naive CD4+ cells marked long-lived donors when set against aged donors. TCR beta diversity per million T cells fell roughly linearly with age.

Germline CDR1 DFQATT, CDR2 SNEGSKA (reference sequence). The CDR3 totals 11 residues. V gave up 2 bases and J gave up 5 bases, with 6 bases separating them. A sample-barcoded 5' primer and a J-beta primer mix were used in a second PCR of about 7 to 12 cycles. MiXCR, run by TCRdb on the 5' RACE reads, gives a single entry per CDR3 protein. The sample yields 1.5 million to 2 million distinct CDR3 sequences, approximately 28% seen once. Sequenced sample: blood. V usage is TRBV20-1 and J usage is TRBJ1-2; D not certain. The receptor's source is a woman in her thirties in good health. CDR3 DNA: TGCAGTGCTAGATCAATTTATGGCTACACCTTC. It translates to CSARSIYGYTF.